There are a few counts of the clone carrying this T cell receptor (beta chain). The record originates from a study of T cells in Graves' hyperthyroidism and ophthalmopathy. This CDR3 spans 14 amino acids. The V and J ends lost 2 bases and 7 bases respectively, with 14 bases between them. Germline V gene lookup returns CDR1 MNHEY and CDR2 SMNVEV (reference sequence). RNA transcripts provided the source from which TCR beta CDR3 regions were amplified. HTBI primers were employed in a first-round RT-PCR of the TCR CDR3. Using its own MiXCR run on the multiplex PCR reads, TCRdb lists one record per CDR3 protein. The sample contains approximately 530,000 distinct CDR3 sequences, roughly a sixth of which appear only once.

Sequencing was performed on blood. This receptor was taken from a woman aged 18-35 years with Graves' hyperthyroidism. This chain links TRBV27 with TRBJ2-5, with D hard to call. Here the CDR3 DNA reads TGTGCCAGCAGTTTACGTCAGGCGACGGGGACCCAGTACTTC. Protein sequence: CASSLRQATGTQYF.